The source of this T cell receptor (beta chain) is a study of cytomegalovirus exposure and HLA in healthy donors. General study points: For most subjects, TCR beta sequences were reported to predict HLA-A and HLA-B alleles with accuracy. What a later analysis showed was that several of the most significant clusters appeared linked to common viral pathogens. HLA alleles were associated with roughly 17,000 TCR beta sequences in a later analysis at 0.05 false discovery rate.

Each donor's status was that of a healthy bone marrow donor. A word on this clone: As yet, its antigen is unknown.

The PCR ran on 60 Vbeta and 13 Jbeta primers. Libraries were prepared by immunoSEQ multiplex PCR; TCRdb keeps only in-frame clonotypes and omits some of them. The sample shows over 150,000 clones, roughly 79% of them seen only once. The source material was PBMCs. The sequence derives from a woman aged 50 to 60 in good health and CMV-seronegative.

The CDR3 sequence: CASSLEMRGPGETQYF. CDR3 DNA: TGTGCCAGCAGCTTAGAGATGCGGGGGCCGGGGGAGACCCAGTACTTC. The chain carries TRBV7-7 and TRBJ2-5; D is perhaps TRBD2 (7 bases). V lost 1 base to trimming and J lost 5 bases, with 17 bases between them. CDR3 length: 16 amino acids. Germline V gene lookup returns CDR1 SSHAT and CDR2 FNYEAQ (reference sequence).